What follows are 25 T cell receptor beta chains derived from one specimen sequenced in a study of vaccination and CD4 T cells after COVID-19 (dated by TCRdb to between 2021 and 2024). The treatment or condition label, as the study defines it: roughly 10-day PBMC culture with coronavirus spike peptide pools or control peptides (ViraFEST assay). Library preparation employed PCR. The run used an Illumina iSeq 100. TCR sequencing of DNA from cultured CD4+ T cells used the Oncomine TCR Beta short-read assay at the Johns Hopkins FTIC core. TCRdb reprocessing: public reads trimmed at Q25 with fastp, clones called with MiXCR, in-frame beta chains kept. Every CDR3 protein is listed once, alongside the most common genes and DNA of its rows. This sample is represented by roughly 9,500 distinct CDR3 sequences; 61% of them were singletons. The biggest ten clones account for roughly a quarter of the sample. The antigens these receptors bind are not known.

The source material was CD4+ T cells from blood, cultured in vitro. Source of these receptors: a human donor who had recovered from COVID-19.

This clonotype has a handful of counts. The CDR3 spells CATSRGEGANEQYF. The CDR3 DNA reads as TGTGCCACCAGCAGAGGTGAGGGGGCTAACGAGCAGTACTTC. V is TRBV15 and J is TRBJ2-7; 7 positions agree with TRBD1. Germline V gives CDR1 LNHNV, CDR2 YYDKDF (reference sequence). CDR3 length: 14 amino acids. V lost 1 base and J lost 5; bases outside the gene matches: 5.

This clonotype is deemed medium-sized. The chain joins TRBV7-2 to TRBJ2-7; possibly TRBD2 for D (6 bases). The germline V gene has CDR1 SGHTA and CDR2 FQGNSA. Trimming pared 0 bases from V and 0 bases from J, leaving 12 bases between. The CDR3 is 16 amino acids. CDR3 bases: TGTGCCAGCAGCTTAGCGCGGGACTTAAGCTCCTACGAGCAGTACTTC. Its translation is CASSLARDLSSYEQYF.

The chain joins TRBV12-3 or TRBV12-4 to TRBJ2-1, with D perhaps matching TRBD2 (6 bases). The CDR3 is 15 residues long. V lost 6 bases and J 6 bases, leaving 18 bases between the germline ends. CDR3: CASSALAAAANEQFF. The CDR3 bases are TGTGCCAGCAGCGCACTAGCCGCGGCAGCCAATGAGCAGTTCTTC.

The rearrangement links TRBV10-1 to TRBJ2-7; D remains ambiguous. This CDR3 region has 12 residues. V lost 8 bases to trimming and J lost 2 bases, with 10 bases between them. Germline V CDR1 and CDR2: WNHNN, SYGVQD (reference sequence). CDR3 sequence reads: CASGETPYEQYF. The CDR3 DNA reads as TGCGCCAGCGGAGAGACGCCCTACGAGCAGTACTTC.

The rearrangement links TRBV5-1 to TRBJ2-1; D is unclear. Trimming took 3 bases from V and 6 from J, leaving 13 bases between them. The CDR3 runs to 14 residues. CDR1 and CDR2 from the germline V gene are SGHRS and YFSETQ. The CDR3 reads CASSYQEDANEQFF. DNA for the CDR3: TGCGCCAGCAGCTACCAAGAGGACGCCAATGAGCAGTTCTTC.

A few counts support this clonotype. The J gene is TRBJ1-4, the V gene TRBV24-1; 8 nucleotides match TRBD1. Trimming took 4 bases from V and 11 from J; bases not matched to a gene: 8. The CDR3 contains 14 residues. The V gene's germline CDR1 is KGHDR and CDR2 SFDVKD. The chain's CDR3 is CATSERTGTGKLFF. Written as DNA, the CDR3 is TGTGCCACCAGTGAGCGGACAGGGACGGGGAAACTGTTTTTT.

This clonotype was recorded a few times. The V and J genes are TRBV19 and TRBJ1-2; D uncertain. V was trimmed by 4 bases and J by 6 bases, leaving 15 bases between them. Germline CDR1 is LNHDA and CDR2 is SQIVND (reference sequence). This CDR3 is 14 amino acids long. The CDR3 coding sequence is TGTGCCAGTAGTACGGTCGACAAAGGGAATGGCTACACCTTC. Amino acids: CASSTVDKGNGYTF.

The genes are TRBV7-3 and TRBJ2-3; 12 bases are a match to TRBD2. The V segment lost 0 bases and the J segment 0 bases; nucleotides outside the gene matches: 1. The CDR3 length is 17 residues. Looked up from germline, CDR1 is SGHTA and CDR2 is FQGTGA. For the CDR3, the DNA is TGTGCCAGCAGCTTAACGGGGACTAGCGGGAGCACAGATACGCAGTATTTT. It translates to CASSLTGTSGSTDTQYF. The full variable domain, rest sourced from reference TRBV7-3 and TRBJ2-3, is GAGVSQTPSNKVTEKGKYVELRCDPISGHTALYWYRQSLGQGPEFLIYFQGTGAADDSGLPNDRFFAVRPEGSVSTLKIQRTERGDSAVYLCASSLTGTSGSTDTQYFGPGTRLTVL.

The chain couples TRBV15 to TRBJ2-5; weak D call: TRBD2 (5 bases). From germline, CDR1 is LNHNV and CDR2 YYDKDF (reference sequence). The CDR3 length is 13 residues. V dropped 6 bases and J dropped 1 base, with 9 bases sitting between them. The CDR3 DNA reads TGTGCCACCAGACTAGGGCCCCAAGAGACCCAGTACTTC. Translation gives CATRLGPQETQYF.

The chain carries TRBV20-1 and TRBJ2-5; D is unclear. The germline CDR1 and CDR2 sequences are DFQATT and SNEGSKA (reference sequence). The CDR3 is made up of 12 amino acids. V gave up 5 bases and J gave up 5 bases, with 12 bases separating them. The CDR3 loop is CSAWYRWETQYF. The CDR3 DNA reads as TGCAGTGCTTGGTATAGGTGGGAGACCCAGTACTTC.

This clonotype counts as medium-sized (0.01 to 0.1%). The CDR3 loop is CASSTGGLAKNIQYF. Here the CDR3 DNA reads TGTGCCAGCAGTACGGGGGGGCTAGCCAAAAACATTCAGTACTTC. This chain connects TRBV6-1 to TRBJ2-4, with 8 bases lining up with TRBD2. CDR1 and CDR2 (germline): MNHNS, SASEGT. J gave up 0 bases and V 5 bases, and 3 bases lay outside the gene matches. The CDR3 is 15 amino acids.

The chain uses TRBV2 and TRBJ2-5; 9 nucleotides agree with TRBD2. Germline CDR1 and CDR2: SNHLY and FYNNEI. This CDR3 is 13 amino acids long. V shed 7 bases and J 9 bases; nucleotides not matched to a gene: 9. CDR3 in amino acids: CASTLAREGSQYF. The CDR3 bases are TGTGCCAGCACCTTGGCGCGGGAGGGGTCCCAGTACTTC.

The rearrangement joins TRBV20-1 to TRBJ1-2; D remains unclear. The CDR3 is 11 amino acids. The V and J ends lost 5 bases and 3 bases respectively, with 7 bases between them. Germline V CDR1 and CDR2: DFQATT, SNEGSKA (reference sequence). The DNA of the CDR3 is TGCAGTGCTTACGAGCACTATGGCTACACCTTC. It codes for CSAYEHYGYTF.

This chain uses TRBV18 with TRBJ1-1; D remains ambiguous. Trimming stripped 2 bases from V and 2 bases from J, with 6 bases between. The CDR3 runs to 13 residues. The germline V gene encodes CDR1 KGHSH and CDR2 LQKENI. The DNA of the CDR3 is TGTGCCAGCTCACCAACCCGAAACACTGAAGCTTTCTTT. It translates to CASSPTRNTEAFF.

The chain combines TRBV6-1 with TRBJ1-2; 8 bases are shared with TRBD1. The CDR3 extends over 14 amino acids. Germline trimming cut 8 bases from V and 1 base from J; bases unmatched to any gene: 6. Per the germline V gene, CDR1 is MNHNS and CDR2 is SASEGT. The CDR3: CASARDRLNYGYTF. The CDR3, as DNA: TGTGCCAGCGCTAGGGACAGGCTTAACTATGGCTACACCTTC.

The V gene is TRBV19, the J gene TRBJ2-2; D is uncertain. The CDR3 has 14 amino acids. Trimming shortened V by 3 bases and J by 5 bases, and 10 bases separated the two germline ends. CDR1 and CDR2 from the germline V gene are LNHDA and SQIVND (reference sequence). The CDR3 sequence: CASSIQRSTGELFF. The DNA of the CDR3 is TGTGCCAGTAGTATCCAGCGTTCGACCGGGGAGCTGTTTTTT.

The CDR3 DNA follows: TGTGCCAGCAGTGTACATGGGTCCGGCAATGAGCAGTTCTTC. This gives the protein CASSVHGSGNEQFF. The chain employs TRBV28 and TRBJ2-1; the D is unclear. Germline V gives CDR1 MDHEN, CDR2 SYDVKM. The CDR3 length is 14 residues. Deletions cut 5 bases from V and 6 bases from J, with 14 bases between.

This clonotype was seen only a few times. The chain recombines TRBV15 with TRBJ2-1; 7 bases agree with TRBD1. The junction had 8 bases not matched to a gene; V was cut back by 3 bases and J by 0 bases. The germline CDR1 and CDR2 sequences are LNHNV and YYDKDF (reference sequence). The CDR3 extends over 17 amino acids. For the CDR3, the DNA is TGTGCCACCAGCAGTGGAACAGGGGAGAGCTCCTACAATGAGCAGTTCTTC. Protein sequence: CATSSGTGESSYNEQFF.

The V call is TRBV7-2, the J call TRBJ2-6; D gene ambiguous. This CDR3 contains 15 residues. The V gene lost 5 bases and the J gene lost 2 bases, with 10 bases spanning the gap. From germline, CDR1 is SGHTA and CDR2 FQGNSA. For the CDR3, the DNA is TGTGCCAGCAGCCCAGATGTGGCTGGGGCCAACGTCCTGACTTTC. It is translated as CASSPDVAGANVLTF. The variable domain in full, with the rest retrieved from reference TRBV7-2 and TRBJ2-6, is GAGVSQSPSNKVTEKGKDVELRCDPISGHTALYWYRQSLGQGLEFLIYFQGNSAPDKSGLPSDRFSAERTGGSVSTLTIQRTQQEDSAVYLCASSPDVAGANVLTFGAGSRLTVL.

The chain combines TRBV6-5 with TRBJ1-3; 7 bases agree with TRBD1. CDR1 is MNHEY, CDR2 SVGAGI, per germline. Unmatched junction bases numbered 7, after V lost 0 bases and J lost 8 bases. CDR3 length: 15 residues. CDR3 nucleotide sequence: TGTGCCAGCAGTTACTCTTGGGGCAGGGGGGACACCATATATTTT. Its translation is CASSYSWGRGDTIYF.

The J gene is TRBJ2-5, the V gene TRBV7-2; no clear D gene. CDR3 length: 14 amino acids. V was pared by 4 bases and J by 4 bases, with 13 bases between. Germline-derived CDR1 and CDR2 are SGHTA and FQGNSA. CDR3: CASSSAPSRETQYF. The CDR3 nucleotides read TGTGCCAGCAGCTCGGCCCCGAGTCGAGAGACCCAGTACTTC.

The genes are TRBV12-3 or TRBV12-4 and TRBJ1-5, with D possibly matching TRBD1 (5 bases). V was trimmed by 1 base and J by 0 bases, leaving 10 bases between them. The CDR3 covers 16 residues. The CDR3 region is CASSLGGGNSNQPQHF. The CDR3 bases are TGTGCCAGCAGTTTAGGGGGGGGAAATAGCAATCAGCCCCAGCATTTT.

This chain links TRBV20-1 with TRBJ2-2; D remains unclear. The CDR3 totals 15 residues. The V and J ends lost 5 bases and 5 bases respectively, with 18 bases between them. The germline V gene has CDR1 DFQATT and CDR2 SNEGSKA (reference sequence). The CDR3: CSAEDRRAPTGELFF. Written as DNA, the CDR3 is TGCAGTGCTGAGGATAGACGCGCCCCGACCGGGGAGCTGTTTTTT.

The chain is built from TRBV20-1 and TRBJ1-2; tentatively, D is TRBD1 (5 bases). The germline V and J ends were trimmed by 0 bases and 8 bases, with 16 bases remaining between them. The CDR3 loop spans 14 amino acids. Looked up from germline, CDR1 is DFQATT and CDR2 is SNEGSKA (reference sequence). Here the CDR3 reads CSAREWGVSAGYTF. Here the CDR3 DNA reads TGCAGTGCTAGAGAGTGGGGGGTTTCTGCGGGCTACACCTTC.

CDR3 in DNA: TGTGCCAGCAGTGAGATGGCGGGAGACTCCTACGAGCAGTACTTC. It translates to CASSEMAGDSYEQYF. The rearrangement uses TRBV6-1 and TRBJ2-7; TRBD2 matches 7 bases. The V and J ends lost 3 bases and 0 bases, in that order; junction bases with no gene match: 5. This CDR3 region has 15 residues. Germline V gene sequence: CDR1 MNHNS, CDR2 SASEGT.